A single sample gave rise to the 13 T cell receptor beta chains below, sequenced in a study of blood T cell repertoires in COVID-19. Measured with immunoSEQ multiplex PCR; TCRdb has only the in-frame clones, and not every one. Of 300,000 to 350,000 clones detected, roughly 87% appear once; the ten largest clones hold just over 9.5%. The sequencing input was peripheral blood. Source of these receptors: a man in his thirties or forties with COVID-19, enrolled during active disease.

The chain is built from TRBV7-8 and TRBJ2-5, with D possibly TRBD1 on 5 matching bases. The CDR3 is 16 amino acids. Germline V gene lookup returns CDR1 SGHVS and CDR2 FQNEAQ. The V gene lost 5 bases and the J gene lost 0 bases, with 16 bases spanning the gap. The CDR3 sequence: CASSQGVALYQETQYF. The CDR3 DNA reads TGTGCCAGCAGCCAAGGGGTCGCACTGTACCAAGAGACCCAGTACTTC.

This clone was recorded only once. The J gene is TRBJ1-1, the V gene TRBV5-1; D gene ambiguous. V gave up 0 bases and J gave up 0 bases, with 6 bases separating them. The CDR3 length is 14 residues. CDR1 SGHRS and CDR2 YFSETQ come from the germline V gene. DNA of the CDR3: TGCGCCAGCAGCTTGGTCGGGATGAACACTGAAGCTTTCTTT. It is translated as CASSLVGMNTEAFF.

The chain has TRBV4-3 and TRBJ2-3; 16 nucleotides match TRBD2. From germline, CDR1 is LGHNA and CDR2 YSLEER. The V and J ends lost 2 bases and 3 bases, in that order; junction bases with no gene match: 17. The CDR3 has 22 residues. The CDR3 nucleotides are TGCGCCAGCAGCCAAACCTCCAGGGGTCCGGGACTAGCGGGAGGGCCAACAGATACGCAGTATTTT. Its protein is CASSQTSRGPGLAGGPTDTQYF.

This clone came up once. The V call is TRBV7-3, the J call TRBJ2-5; D is possibly TRBD2 (6 bases). The CDR3 runs 15 residues. V was trimmed by 5 bases and J by 5 bases, leaving 18 bases between them. Germline loops: CDR1 SGHTA, CDR2 FQGTGA. The CDR3 nucleotides read TGTGCCAGCAGCCCCCGTCCGGGGGTCGGGGAGACCCAGTACTTC. Its translation is CASSPRPGVGETQYF.

The chain has TRBV28 and TRBJ1-3; tentatively, D is TRBD1 (5 bases). V was clipped by 1 base and J by 4 bases, with 14 bases between them. Germline V gene sequence: CDR1 MDHEN, CDR2 SYDVKM. The CDR3 sequence is 16 residues long. In DNA, the CDR3 is TGTGCCAGCAGTTTATTATCCGGAGGGGTGGGAAACACCATATATTTT. Amino acids: CASSLLSGGVGNTIYF.

In its sample, this clone was seen a few times. CDR3 region: CASIPRRTGVNSPLHF. In DNA, the CDR3 is TGTGCCAGCATTCCCCGTAGGACAGGGGTCAATTCACCCCTCCACTTT. The genes are TRBV28 and TRBJ1-6; TRBD1 aligns across 9 bases. Germline CDR1 MDHEN, CDR2 SYDVKM. CDR3 length equals 16 residues. Trimming at V came to 7 bases and at J to 7 bases, leaving 11 bases not matched to a gene.

This sequence joins TRBV27 and TRBJ1-4; maybe TRBD1 (5 bases). With 3 bases removed from V and 6 bases from J, the gap between germline ends came to 11 bases. The CDR3 is 14 residues long. Germline assignment: CDR1 MNHEY and CDR2 SMNVEV (reference sequence). CDR3 loop: CASSFWGWHEKLFF. The CDR3 region has the DNA TGTGCCAGCAGTTTCTGGGGCTGGCATGAAAAACTGTTTTTT.

The chain recombines TRBV7-2 with TRBJ2-2; a weak D match, TRBD1 (5 bases). Germline CDR1 and CDR2: SGHTA and FQGNSA. With 1 base removed from V and 5 bases from J, the gap between germline ends came to 14 bases. The CDR3 extends over 16 amino acids. CDR3 DNA: TGTGCCAGCAGCTTAGGGGCTAAGGGGATAACCGGGGAGCTGTTTTTT. This gives the protein CASSLGAKGITGELFF.

The chain joins TRBV27 to TRBJ2-1; TRBD1 is a possible D gene (7 bases). V shed 2 bases and J shed 4 bases, with 24 bases lying between them. The CDR3 is 19 residues long. CDR1 and CDR2 (germline): MNHEY, SMNVEV (reference sequence). DNA for the CDR3: TGTGCCAGCAGTTTAAACGCAGGGGGACTCACGCGGGGTTACAATGAGCAGTTCTTC. Its translation is CASSLNAGGLTRGYNEQFF.

The V call is TRBV19, the J call TRBJ2-1, with 8 nucleotides matching TRBD1. Germline V gene lookup returns CDR1 LNHDA and CDR2 SQIVND (reference sequence). Germline trimming cut 10 bases from V and 4 bases from J; bases unmatched to any gene: 24. The CDR3 covers 19 residues. In DNA form, the CDR3 reads TGTGCCACCACACCATCGCCCCATGGGGCAGGGGGCTCTTACAATGAGCAGTTCTTC. This translates into CATTPSPHGAGGSYNEQFF.

The chain carries TRBV7-9 and TRBJ1-2, with 7 positions matching TRBD1. Losses at the gene ends were 4 bases for V and 3 bases for J; bases not matched to a gene: 8. The CDR3 loop spans 15 amino acids. CDR1 SEHNR and CDR2 FQNEAQ come from the germline V gene (reference sequence). Here the CDR3 DNA reads TGTGCCAGCAGCTACAAGGGACAGCCAGACTATGGCTACACCTTC. Residues: CASSYKGQPDYGYTF. Full variable domain (outside the CDR3, taken from reference TRBV7-9 and TRBJ1-2): DTGVSQNPRHKITKRGQNVTFRCDPISEHNRLYWYRQTLGQGPEFLTYFQNEAQLEKSRLLSDRFSAERPKGSFSTLEIQRTEQGDSAMYLCASSYKGQPDYGYTFGSGTRLTVV.

J is TRBJ1-2 and V is TRBV7-9; TRBD1 might be the D (6 bases). V was cut by 5 bases and J by 3 bases, with 16 bases left in between. This CDR3 spans 15 amino acids. Germline values: CDR1 SEHNR, CDR2 FQNEAQ (reference sequence). The CDR3 loop reads CASSPDSSLYYGYTF. Here the CDR3 DNA reads TGTGCCAGCAGCCCGGACAGTTCCCTTTACTATGGCTACACCTTC. Variable domain in full (rest from reference TRBV7-9 and TRBJ1-2): DTGVSQNPRHKITKRGQNVTFRCDPISEHNRLYWYRQTLGQGPEFLTYFQNEAQLEKSRLLSDRFSAERPKGSFSTLEIQRTEQGDSAMYLCASSPDSSLYYGYTFGSGTRLTVV.

V usage is TRBV6-2 or TRBV6-3 and J usage is TRBJ1-2; D gene uncertain. The germline CDR1 and CDR2 sequences are MNHEY and SVGEGT. Trimming removed 5 bases at V and 2 bases at J, with 18 bases between. The length of the CDR3 is 16 residues. The CDR3 bases are TGTGCCAGCAGTGACGGGAGCCTCTACCTCAACTATGGCTACACCTTC. Its protein is CASSDGSLYLNYGYTF.